This paragraph covers one T cell receptor beta chain sequence. These data belong to a study of T cell changes during pregnancy in multiple sclerosis. This CDR3 contains 10 residues. V lost 6 bases, J lost 8 bases, and 10 bases lay in between. Germline CDR1 is DFQATT and CDR2 is SNEGSKA (reference sequence). Produced via immunoSEQ multiplex PCR; TCRdb's table is partial and in-frame only. Of about 24,000 clones in the sample, over 80% were seen once. This sequence was found in a female donor in good health, enrolled as a control in a pregnancy study. The chain recombines TRBV20-1 with TRBJ1-2; possibly TRBD1 for D (6 bases). The specimen comprised CD8+ T cells from peripheral blood mononuclear cells, sampled in the first trimester of pregnancy. DNA of the CDR3: TGCAGTGCAACAGGGTACGGCTACACCTTC. Translating it yields CSATGYGYTF.